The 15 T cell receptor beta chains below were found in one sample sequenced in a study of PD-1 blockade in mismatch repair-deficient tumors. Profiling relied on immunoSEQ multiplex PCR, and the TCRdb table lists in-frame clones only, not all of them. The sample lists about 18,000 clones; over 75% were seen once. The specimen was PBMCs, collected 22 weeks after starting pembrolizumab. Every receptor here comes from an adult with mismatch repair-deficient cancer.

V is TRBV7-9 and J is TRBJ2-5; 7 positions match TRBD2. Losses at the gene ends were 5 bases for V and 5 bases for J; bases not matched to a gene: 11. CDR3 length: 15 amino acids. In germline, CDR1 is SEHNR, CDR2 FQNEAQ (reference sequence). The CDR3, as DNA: TGTGCCAGCAGCAGATTTGCGGGAGTTGGTGAGACCCAGTACTTC. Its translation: CASSRFAGVGETQYF.

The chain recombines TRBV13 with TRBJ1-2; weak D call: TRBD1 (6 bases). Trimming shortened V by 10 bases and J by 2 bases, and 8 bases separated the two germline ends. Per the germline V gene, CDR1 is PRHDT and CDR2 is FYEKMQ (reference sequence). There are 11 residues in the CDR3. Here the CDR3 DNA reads TGTGCCACCACAGGGAACTATGGCTACACCTTC. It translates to CATTGNYGYTF.

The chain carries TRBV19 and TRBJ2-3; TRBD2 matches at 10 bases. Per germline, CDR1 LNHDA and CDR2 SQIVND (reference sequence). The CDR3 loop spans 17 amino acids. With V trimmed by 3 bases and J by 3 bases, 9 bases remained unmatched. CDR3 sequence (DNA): TGTGCCAGTAGTATCGGGCCTAGCGGGAGATTGACAGATACGCAGTATTTT. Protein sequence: CASSIGPSGRLTDTQYF.

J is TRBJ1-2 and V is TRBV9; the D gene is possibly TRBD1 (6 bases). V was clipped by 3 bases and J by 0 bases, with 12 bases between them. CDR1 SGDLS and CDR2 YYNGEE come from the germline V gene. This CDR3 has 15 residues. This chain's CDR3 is CASSERQASNYGYTF. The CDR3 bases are TGTGCCAGCAGCGAAAGACAGGCATCTAACTATGGCTACACCTTC. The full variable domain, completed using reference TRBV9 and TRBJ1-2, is DSGVTQTPKHLITATGQRVTLRCSPRSGDLSVYWYQQSLDQGLQFLIQYYNGEERAKGNILERFSAQQFPDLHSELNLSSLELGDSALYFCASSERQASNYGYTFGSGTRLTVV.

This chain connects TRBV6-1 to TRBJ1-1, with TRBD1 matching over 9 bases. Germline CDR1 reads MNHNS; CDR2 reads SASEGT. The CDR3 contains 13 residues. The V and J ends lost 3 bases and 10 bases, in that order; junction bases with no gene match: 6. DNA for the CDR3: TGTGCCAGCAGTGAGGGGACAGGGTATAGAGCTTTCTTT. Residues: CASSEGTGYRAFF.

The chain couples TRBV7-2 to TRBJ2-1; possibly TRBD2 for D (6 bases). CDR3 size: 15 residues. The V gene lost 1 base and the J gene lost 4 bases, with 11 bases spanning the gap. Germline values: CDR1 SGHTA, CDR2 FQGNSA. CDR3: CASSLGLASYNEQFF. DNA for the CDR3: TGTGCCAGCAGCTTAGGGCTAGCGTCTTACAATGAGCAGTTCTTC.

The CDR3 sequence is CASSPMVTDTQYF. DNA of the CDR3: TGTGCCAGTAGTCCTATGGTGACAGATACGCAGTATTTT. V and J are TRBV19 and TRBJ2-3; no reliable D call. CDR1 is LNHDA and CDR2 is SQIVND in the germline V gene (reference sequence). V shed 5 bases and J shed 3 bases, with 9 bases lying between them. This CDR3 comprises 13 residues.

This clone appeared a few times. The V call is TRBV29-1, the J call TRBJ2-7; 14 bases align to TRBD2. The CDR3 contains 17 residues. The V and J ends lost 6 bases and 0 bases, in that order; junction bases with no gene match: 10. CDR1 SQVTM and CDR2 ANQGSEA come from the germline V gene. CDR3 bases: TGCAGCGTAACCTCCTGGGGGACTAGCGGGAGCTCCTACGAGCAGTACTTC. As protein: CSVTSWGTSGSSYEQYF.

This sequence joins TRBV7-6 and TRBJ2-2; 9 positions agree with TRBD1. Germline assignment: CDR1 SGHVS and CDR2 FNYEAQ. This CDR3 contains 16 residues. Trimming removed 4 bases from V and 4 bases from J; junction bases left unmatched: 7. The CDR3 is CASSWTGVTSTGELFF. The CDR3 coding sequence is TGTGCCAGCAGCTGGACAGGGGTGACGAGCACCGGGGAGCTGTTTTTT.

CDR3 DNA sequence: TGTGCCAGCAGCTTAAGCCCAGGGGGCTACACTGAAGCTTTCTTT. This codes for CASSLSPGGYTEAFF. The chain carries TRBV7-3 and TRBJ1-1, with 8 positions matching TRBD1. The V gene's germline CDR1 is SGHTA and CDR2 FQGTGA. The CDR3 spans 15 residues. V was clipped by 1 base and J by 3 bases; unmatched bases: 4.

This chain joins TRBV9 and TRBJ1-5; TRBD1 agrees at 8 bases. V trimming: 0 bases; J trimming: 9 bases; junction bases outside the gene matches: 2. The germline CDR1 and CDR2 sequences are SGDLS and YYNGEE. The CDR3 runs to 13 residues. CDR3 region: CASSVGTGRPQHF. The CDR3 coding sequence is TGTGCCAGCAGCGTAGGGACAGGGCGGCCCCAGCATTTT.

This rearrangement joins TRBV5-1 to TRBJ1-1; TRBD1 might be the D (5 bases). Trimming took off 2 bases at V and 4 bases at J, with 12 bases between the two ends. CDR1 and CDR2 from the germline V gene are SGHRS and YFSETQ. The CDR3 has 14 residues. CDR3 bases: TGCGCCAGCAGCTTAAGCAGGGTCCTCACTGAAGCTTTCTTT. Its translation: CASSLSRVLTEAFF.

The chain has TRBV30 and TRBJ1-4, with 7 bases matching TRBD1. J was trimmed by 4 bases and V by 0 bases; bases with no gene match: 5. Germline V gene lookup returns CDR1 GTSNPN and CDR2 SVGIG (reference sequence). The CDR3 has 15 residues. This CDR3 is CAWSVRTGDNEKLFF. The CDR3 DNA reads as TGTGCCTGGAGTGTTCGAACAGGGGATAATGAAAAACTGTTTTTT. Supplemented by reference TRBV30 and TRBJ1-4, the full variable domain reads SQTIHQWPATLVQPVGSPLSLECTVEGTSNPNLYWYRQAAGRGLQLLFYSVGIGQISSEVPQNLSASRPQDRQFILSSKKLLLSDSGFYLCAWSVRTGDNEKLFFGSGTQLSVL.

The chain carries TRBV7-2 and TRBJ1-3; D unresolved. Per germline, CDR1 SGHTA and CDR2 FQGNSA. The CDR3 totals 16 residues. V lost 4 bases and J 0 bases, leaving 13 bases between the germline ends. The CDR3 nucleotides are TGTGCCAGCAGCTCCAACTCCCCCTCCTCTGGAAACACCATATATTTT. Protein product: CASSSNSPSSGNTIYF.

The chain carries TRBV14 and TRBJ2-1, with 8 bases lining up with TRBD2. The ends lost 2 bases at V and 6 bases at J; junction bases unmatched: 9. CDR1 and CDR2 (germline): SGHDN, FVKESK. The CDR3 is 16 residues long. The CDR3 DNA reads TGTGCCAGCAGCCAACTCGGGCGGGAGGAAGCCAATGAGCAGTTCTTC. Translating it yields CASSQLGREEANEQFF.